This T cell receptor (beta chain) derives from a study of blood T cell repertoires in COVID-19. Study-wide context: Acute-phase and convalescent COVID-19 samples originated in the United States, Italy and Spain. The cDNA or gDNA used as material had been derived from T cells, B-cell-depleted T cells, or PBMCs.

The Seattle site enrolled patients during active infection and followed them longitudinally. As handled by the study authors: Counts of nucleated cells, estimated from reference gene primer amplification, were obtained. Sequencing was performed with immunoSEQ multiplex PCR; in TCRdb, only in-frame clones are kept and a portion is missing. V and J calls and clone size are as listed in that table; D and trimming were resolved from the DNA. The sample carries over 85,000 clones, about 87% recorded once. CDR1 MNHEY and CDR2 SMNVEV come from the germline V gene (reference sequence). The CDR3 runs 15 residues. Trimming cost V 6 bases and J 7 bases; bases outside gene matches: 8. This clone was picked up one time.

Material for sequencing was peripheral blood. The origin of this receptor is a human donor with COVID-19, enrolled during active disease. The donor label of this sample is uncertain. This chain connects TRBV27 to TRBJ1-4; 10 nucleotides line up with TRBD1. CDR3 sequence reads: CASSSPGQGREKLFF. In DNA, the CDR3 is TGTGCCAGCAGCTCTCCGGGACAGGGGCGTGAAAAACTGTTTTTT.